This is a list of T cell receptor beta chains from one sample in a study of neurological immune-mediated disorders. TCRdb processed the 5' RACE reads anew with MiXCR; each CDR3 protein has one entry. Among approximately 59,000 distinct CDR3 sequences listed, about 5.2% were seen once. Sequences were obtained from PBMCs. The receptors were sampled from a human donor with multiple sclerosis. The donor label of this sample is uncertain. CDR3s include the opening cysteine and the closing phenylalanine or tryptophan. D genes are given only for firm matches. Expanded clones are given a class, and other clones once, few, many or no size at all.

d_call: .
clone_size: many
v_call: TRBV20-1
j_call: TRBJ1-2
cdr3_aa: CSARDQVNYGYTF
cdr3_nt: TGCAGTGCTAGAGATCAGGTTAACTATGGCTACACCTTC

d_call: TRBD2
clone_size: many
v_call: TRBV5-1
j_call: TRBJ2-5
cdr3_aa: CASSVGLAGSQETQYF
cdr3_nt: TGCGCCAGCAGCGTGGGACTAGCGGGGAGCCAAGAGACCCAGTACTTC

d_call: .
clone_size: many
v_call: TRBV5-5
j_call: TRBJ1-1
cdr3_aa: CASSPSETDTEAFF
cdr3_nt: TGTGCCAGCAGCCCCTCCGAAACGGACACTGAAGCTTTCTTT

d_call: TRBD1
clone_size: few
v_call: TRBV6-1
j_call: TRBJ2-7
cdr3_aa: CASSQRDRAYEQYF
cdr3_nt: TGTGCCAGCAGTCAACGGGACAGGGCCTACGAGCAGTACTTC

d_call: TRBD2
clone_size: many
v_call: TRBV6-2/TRBV6-3
j_call: TRBJ2-1
cdr3_aa: CASSPRLAGDNEQFF
cdr3_nt: TGTGCCAGCAGCCCCAGACTAGCGGGGGACAATGAGCAGTTCTTC

d_call: TRBD1
clone_size: few
v_call: TRBV18
j_call: TRBJ2-7
cdr3_aa: CASSPTGTSYEQYF
cdr3_nt: TGTGCCAGCTCACCGACAGGGACATCCTACGAGCAGTACTTC

d_call: TRBD2
clone_size: many
v_call: TRBV20-1
j_call: TRBJ2-3
cdr3_aa: CSARPLAVSTDTQYF
cdr3_nt: TGCAGTGCTAGACCCCTAGCGGTTAGCACAGATACGCAGTATTTT

d_call: .
clone_size: many
v_call: TRBV5-6
j_call: TRBJ1-2
cdr3_aa: CASSLWGADGYTF
cdr3_nt: TGTGCCAGCAGCTTGTGGGGGGCGGATGGCTACACCTTC

d_call: .
clone_size: many
v_call: TRBV20-1
j_call: TRBJ1-1
cdr3_aa: CSAARRDGGNTEAFF
cdr3_nt: TGCAGTGCTGCCAGGAGGGACGGCGGGAACACTGAAGCTTTCTTT

d_call: .
clone_size: few
v_call: TRBV7-8
j_call: TRBJ1-5
cdr3_aa: CASSLYPRGYGNQPQHF
cdr3_nt: TGTGCCAGCAGCTTATACCCGCGGGGATACGGCAATCAGCCCCAGCATTTT

d_call: .
clone_size: few
v_call: TRBV2
j_call: TRBJ2-5
cdr3_aa: CASSEEETQYF
cdr3_nt: TGTGCCAGCAGTGAAGAAGAGACCCAGTACTTC

d_call: TRBD1
clone_size: many
v_call: TRBV20-1
j_call: TRBJ2-1
cdr3_aa: CSARVPTGAPFGEQFF
cdr3_nt: TGCAGTGCTAGAGTCCCGACAGGGGCCCCCTTTGGAGAGCAGTTCTTC

d_call: .
clone_size: many
v_call: TRBV6-6
j_call: TRBJ1-6
cdr3_aa: CASSYEGFLLHF
cdr3_nt: TGTGCCAGCAGTTACGAGGGGTTCCTCCTCCACTTT

d_call: .
clone_size: many
v_call: TRBV6-1
j_call: TRBJ2-3
cdr3_aa: CASSDWGTQYF
cdr3_nt: TGTGCCAGCAGTGACTGGGGTACGCAGTATTTT

d_call: .
clone_size: many
v_call: TRBV5-5
j_call: TRBJ2-7
cdr3_aa: CASSFGWGYEQYF
cdr3_nt: TGTGCCAGCAGCTTCGGGTGGGGATACGAGCAGTACTTC

d_call: .
clone_size: many
v_call: TRBV7-9
j_call: TRBJ1-1
cdr3_aa: CASSLAFRDQAFF
cdr3_nt: TGTGCCAGCAGCTTAGCGTTCAGGGATCAAGCTTTCTTT

d_call: TRBD1
clone_size: .
v_call: TRBV7-8
j_call: TRBJ2-3
cdr3_aa: CASSFRDRGSDTQYF
cdr3_nt: TGTGCCAGCAGCTTCCGGGACAGGGGCTCAGATACGCAGTATTTT

d_call: .
clone_size: many
v_call: TRBV5-1
j_call: TRBJ1-2
cdr3_aa: CASSLGTDSNYGYTF
cdr3_nt: TGCGCCAGCAGCTTGGGGACAGATTCTAACTATGGCTACACCTTC

d_call: .
clone_size: many
v_call: TRBV5-1
j_call: TRBJ1-2
cdr3_aa: CASSLEAEGSYYGYTF
cdr3_nt: TGCGCCAGCAGCTTGGAAGCAGAGGGGTCATACTATGGCTACACCTTC

d_call: .
clone_size: many
v_call: TRBV4-1
j_call: TRBJ2-1
cdr3_aa: CASSQRVSSYNEQFF
cdr3_nt: TGCGCCAGCAGCCAAAGGGTGAGCTCCTACAATGAGCAGTTCTTC

d_call: .
clone_size: many
v_call: TRBV27
j_call: TRBJ2-5
cdr3_aa: CASSRRPQETQYF
cdr3_nt: TGTGCCAGCAGTCGTCGGCCCCAAGAGACCCAGTACTTC